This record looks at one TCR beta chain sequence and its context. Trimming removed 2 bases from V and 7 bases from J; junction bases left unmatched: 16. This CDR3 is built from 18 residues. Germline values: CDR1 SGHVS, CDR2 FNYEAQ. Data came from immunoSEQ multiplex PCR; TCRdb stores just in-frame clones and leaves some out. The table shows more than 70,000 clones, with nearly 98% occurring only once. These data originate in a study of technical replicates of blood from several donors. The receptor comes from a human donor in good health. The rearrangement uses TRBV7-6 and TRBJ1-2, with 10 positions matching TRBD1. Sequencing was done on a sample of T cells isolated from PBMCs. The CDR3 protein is CASSLFTVQRDRGSGYTF. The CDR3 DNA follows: TGTGCCAGCAGCTTATTCACGGTTCAACGGGACAGGGGATCTGGCTACACCTTC.